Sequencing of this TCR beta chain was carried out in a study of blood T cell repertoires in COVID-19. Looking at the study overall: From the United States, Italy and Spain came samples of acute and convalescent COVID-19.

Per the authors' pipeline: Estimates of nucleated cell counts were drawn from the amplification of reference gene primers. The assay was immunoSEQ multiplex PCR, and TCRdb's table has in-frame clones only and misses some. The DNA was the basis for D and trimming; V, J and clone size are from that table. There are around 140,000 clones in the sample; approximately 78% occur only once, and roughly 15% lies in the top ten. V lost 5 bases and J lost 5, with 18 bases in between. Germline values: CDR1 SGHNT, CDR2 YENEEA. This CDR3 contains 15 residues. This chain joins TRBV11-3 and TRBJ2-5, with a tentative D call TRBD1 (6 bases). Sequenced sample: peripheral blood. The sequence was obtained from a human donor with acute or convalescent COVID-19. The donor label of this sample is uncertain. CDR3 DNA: TGTGCCAGCAGCATCCGACAAGGGGGTCTGGAGACCCAGTACTTC. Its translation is CASSIRQGGLETQYF.